The 24 T cell receptor beta chains reported below all come from one sample, sequenced in a study of blood T cell repertoires in COVID-19. Some clones are missing from TCRdb's copy, which holds only in-frame ones; the method was immunoSEQ multiplex PCR. The table has 140,000 to 150,000 clones, more than 75% seen once; the top ten hold 13%. The sequenced material came from peripheral blood. The source is a man aged 55 to 69 with active or convalescent COVID-19.

This chain joins TRBV20-1 and TRBJ2-1; no clear D gene. The V gene lost 6 bases and the J gene lost 8 bases, with 11 bases spanning the gap. CDR3 length equals 11 residues. Germline V gives CDR1 DFQATT, CDR2 SNEGSKA (reference sequence). The CDR3 sequence is CSATPRDEQFF. The CDR3 DNA reads TGCAGTGCGACCCCCCGGGATGAGCAGTTCTTC.

This chain joins TRBV7-9 and TRBJ2-1, with 8 bases aligning to TRBD2. The CDR3 totals 13 residues. Germline CDR1 and CDR2: SEHNR and FQNEAQ (reference sequence). V dropped 7 bases and J dropped 9; count of bases not matched to a gene: 8. CDR3 sequence reads: CASTSGSISEQFF. The CDR3 DNA follows: TGTGCCAGCACCAGCGGGAGCATAAGTGAGCAGTTCTTC.

J is TRBJ1-2 and V is TRBV28; D is unclear. This CDR3 comprises 11 residues. CDR1 and CDR2 (germline): MDHEN, SYDVKM. The V gene lost 8 bases and the J gene lost 2 bases, with 6 bases spanning the gap. The CDR3 spells CASVSNYGYTF. CDR3 nucleotides: TGTGCCAGCGTAAGCAACTATGGCTACACCTTC.

The chain couples TRBV10-3 to TRBJ2-5; D gene uncertain. The germline V gene has CDR1 ENHRY and CDR2 SYGVKD. The CDR3 totals 15 residues. Trimming stripped 0 bases from V and 0 bases from J, with 8 bases between. The CDR3 bases are TGTGCCATCAGTGAGTCCAGAGGTAACCAAGAGACCCAGTACTTC. Translation: CAISESRGNQETQYF.

A few counts support this clone. The J gene is TRBJ2-3, the V gene TRBV15; 8 positions agree with TRBD2. CDR1 is LNHNV and CDR2 is YYDKDF in the germline V gene (reference sequence). J was trimmed by 1 base and V by 1 base; bases with no gene match: 1. The CDR3 has 15 residues. The CDR3 region is CATSRAGGGTDTQYF. CDR3 nucleotide sequence: TGTGCCACCAGCAGAGCGGGAGGGGGCACAGATACGCAGTATTTT.

The chain links TRBV14 to TRBJ1-3; TRBD1 agrees at 7 bases. The CDR3 totals 15 residues. The junction had 4 bases not matched to a gene; V was cut back by 0 bases and J by 5 bases. Germline CDR1 is SGHDN and CDR2 is FVKESK. CDR3 residues: CASSQDEGARNTIYF. CDR3 nucleotide sequence: TGTGCCAGCAGCCAAGATGAGGGGGCGAGAAACACCATATATTTT.

This chain connects TRBV7-7 to TRBJ1-3; tentatively, D is TRBD1 (6 bases). V lost 5 bases, J lost 0 bases, and 8 bases lay in between. This CDR3 is built from 14 residues. Germline CDR1 is SSHAT and CDR2 is FNYEAQ (reference sequence). CDR3 sequence: CASSLRGSGNTIYF. The CDR3 bases are TGTGCCAGCAGCCTCAGGGGCTCTGGAAACACCATATATTTT.

The J gene is TRBJ2-1, the V gene TRBV6-5, with 14 bases aligning to TRBD2. Looked up from germline, CDR1 is MNHEY and CDR2 is SVGAGI. The CDR3 sequence is 14 residues long. The V segment lost 7 bases and the J segment 9 bases; nucleotides outside the gene matches: 5. The CDR3 nucleotides are TGTGCCAGCACCGGGACTAGCGGGGGTGGTGAGCAGTTCTTC. This sequence encodes CASTGTSGGGEQFF.

This rearrangement joins TRBV5-1 to TRBJ2-2; TRBD1 agrees at 7 bases. Germline V lookup: CDR1 SGHRS, CDR2 YFSETQ. The CDR3 length is 15 residues. Losses at the gene ends were 2 bases for V and 4 bases for J; bases not matched to a gene: 5. The CDR3 spells CASSLVGQTTGELFF. Written as DNA, the CDR3 is TGCGCCAGCAGCTTAGTGGGACAGACCACCGGGGAGCTGTTTTTT.

The chain has TRBV5-4 and TRBJ2-1; TRBD2 might be the D (7 bases). CDR3 length: 12 amino acids. V was pared by 6 bases and J by 13 bases, with 17 bases between. Germline V gene lookup returns CDR1 SGHNT and CDR2 YYREEE (reference sequence). CDR3 residues: CASTLGRGNQFF. As DNA, the CDR3 is TGTGCCAGCACCCTGGGGAGGGGGAATCAGTTCTTC.

The rearrangement joins TRBV4-2 to TRBJ1-6; 7 bases are a match to TRBD1. This CDR3 has 15 amino acids. The germline V gene has CDR1 LGHNA and CDR2 YNFKEQ. V dropped 0 bases and J dropped 7; count of bases not matched to a gene: 3. The CDR3 reads CASSQETTGNSPLHF. DNA for the CDR3: TGTGCCAGCAGCCAAGAGACGACAGGGAATTCACCCCTCCACTTT.

V is TRBV9 and J is TRBJ2-1, with no clear D. The CDR3 length is 12 residues. Trimming removed 3 bases at V and 6 bases at J, with 7 bases between. Germline assignment: CDR1 SGDLS and CDR2 YYNGEE. The CDR3 region has the DNA TGTGCCAGCAGCGGGCACACCAATGAGCAGTTCTTC. Translating gives CASSGHTNEQFF.

This clone was seen a few times. The chain links TRBV28 to TRBJ2-7; D perhaps matches TRBD2 (5 bases). The CDR3 length is 14 residues. Germline loops: CDR1 MDHEN, CDR2 SYDVKM. V lost 7 bases and J lost 1, with 14 bases in between. The CDR3, as DNA: TGTGCCAGCACAGAGCGGCTAAATTCCTACGAGCAGTACTTC. The encoded protein is CASTERLNSYEQYF.

The chain is built from TRBV6-4 and TRBJ1-5; no clear D gene. V dropped 5 bases and J dropped 7 bases, with 15 bases sitting between them. The CDR3 length is 14 residues. The germline CDR1 and CDR2 sequences are MRHNA and SNTAGT. Here the CDR3 reads CASSLEGGGQPQHF. For the CDR3, the DNA is TGTGCCAGCAGTCTAGAGGGTGGTGGACAGCCCCAGCATTTT.

This sequence joins TRBV30 and TRBJ1-6, with D possibly matching TRBD1 (6 bases). CDR3 length: 13 amino acids. Germline lookup yields CDR1 GTSNPN and CDR2 SVGIG (reference sequence). Deletions cut 6 bases from V and 8 bases from J, with 14 bases between. The CDR3 protein is CACNDRNDSPLHF. Written as DNA, the CDR3 is TGTGCCTGCAACGACAGGAACGATTCACCCCTCCACTTT.

V gene TRBV2 combines with J gene TRBJ2-1, with 7 bases fitting TRBD1. Per the germline V gene, CDR1 is SNHLY and CDR2 is FYNNEI. The CDR3 is 14 residues long. V shed 4 bases and J 5 bases; nucleotides not matched to a gene: 5. CDR3 coding DNA: TGTGCCAGCAGTGCGTATGGACAGGACAATGAGCAGTTCTTC. It yields the protein CASSAYGQDNEQFF.

As DNA, the CDR3 is TGCGCCAGCAGCCCCCGACAGAGCAAAAATGAGCAGTTCTTC. Amino acids: CASSPRQSKNEQFF. This rearrangement joins TRBV5-1 to TRBJ2-1; D is possibly TRBD1 (5 bases). Trimming removed 4 bases from V and 7 bases from J, with 15 bases in between. This CDR3 has 14 amino acids. The germline gives CDR1 SGHRS, CDR2 YFSETQ.

The chain uses TRBV6-2 or TRBV6-3 and TRBJ1-5; weak D call: TRBD1 (5 bases). There are 13 residues in the CDR3. V was cut by 4 bases and J by 5 bases, with 9 bases left in between. Germline CDR1 reads MNHEY; CDR2 reads SVGEGT. CDR3 nucleotides: TGTGCCAGCAGTTTGGACACTTATCAGCCCCAGCATTTT. Its protein is CASSLDTYQPQHF.

CDR3 loop: CASSLTGRNSPLHF. The CDR3, as DNA: TGTGCCAGCAGCTTGACAGGGCGGAATTCACCCCTCCACTTT. The chain combines TRBV7-3 with TRBJ1-6; 7 bases line up with TRBD1. The CDR3 is made up of 14 amino acids. Trimming removed 3 bases from V and 7 bases from J; junction bases left unmatched: 3. Germline values: CDR1 SGHTA, CDR2 FQGTGA.

This sequence joins TRBV21-1 and TRBJ2-7; TRBD1 is the table's D call and was not checked against the DNA. TRBV21-1 is reported as a pseudogene. This CDR3 is 18 amino acids long. The CDR3 sequence: CASSKRDPRDRGTYEQYF. CDR3 DNA: TGTGCCAGCAGCAAAAGGGACCCCCGGGACAGGGGAACCTACGAGCAGTACTTC.

The chain's CDR3 is CASSHYVESNTGELFF. CDR3 nucleotide sequence: TGTGCCAGCAGTCACTACGTCGAATCGAACACCGGGGAGCTGTTTTTT. The rearrangement uses TRBV27 and TRBJ2-2, with D hard to call. CDR3 length: 16 amino acids. Per the germline V gene, CDR1 is MNHEY and CDR2 is SMNVEV (reference sequence). Between the trimmed V and J ends, which lost 5 bases and 0 bases, there was a span of 13 bases.

This clone came up many times. This chain links TRBV7-3 with TRBJ2-2, with D possibly being TRBD2 (6 bases). CDR1 and CDR2 (germline): SGHTA, FQGTGA. V lost 5 bases to trimming and J lost 4 bases, with 11 bases between them. The CDR3 is made up of 14 amino acids. The CDR3 DNA is TGTGCCAGCAGCCCGGGACTTATCACCGGGGAGCTGTTTTTT. It encodes CASSPGLITGELFF.

This chain joins TRBV5-6 and TRBJ2-1; 10 nucleotides agree with TRBD2. Per germline, CDR1 SGHDT and CDR2 YYEEEE. The CDR3 is 15 amino acids. J lost 10 bases, V lost 2 bases, and 9 bases had no gene match. The CDR3 coding sequence is TGTGCCAGCAGCTTCAGGGCTAGCGGGAGAGAAGAGCAGTTCTTC. Amino acid sequence: CASSFRASGREEQFF.

The rearrangement uses TRBV11-2 and TRBJ2-3; 9 bases agree with TRBD2. The germline CDR1 and CDR2 sequences are SGHAT and FQNNGV. Trimming removed 3 bases from V and 5 bases from J; junction bases left unmatched: 9. CDR3 length: 16 residues. This CDR3 reads CASSLGQRGGGDTQYF. The CDR3 region has the DNA TGTGCCAGCAGCTTGGGTCAGCGCGGGGGGGGAGATACGCAGTATTTT.